What follows is one T cell receptor (beta chain) and its context. Next came a second PCR, run for about 7 to 11 cycles, which used a sample-barcoded 5' primer along with a J-beta primer mix. All cDNA molecules were each tagged by a template-switch adaptor with 12 random nucleotides. TCRdb redid the calling of the 5' RACE reads with MiXCR, one entry per CDR3 protein. There are 1.5 million to 2 million distinct CDR3 sequences in the sample; roughly 50% occur only once, and approximately 2.1% lies in the top ten. Germline V gene data show CDR1 as MNHEY and CDR2 as SMNVEV (reference sequence). CDR3 length equals 15 residues. V was clipped by 5 bases and J by 2 bases; unmatched bases: 6. This entry comes from a study of blood T cells in healthy people across ages.

The sequencing input was blood. This sequence was found in a woman between 40 and 50 years old in good health. The chain employs TRBV27 and TRBJ2-1; 7 bases match TRBD2. The CDR3 sequence is CASSLTSAPYNEQFF. The CDR3 region has the DNA TGTGCCAGCAGTCTTACTAGCGCGCCCTACAATGAGCAGTTCTTC.